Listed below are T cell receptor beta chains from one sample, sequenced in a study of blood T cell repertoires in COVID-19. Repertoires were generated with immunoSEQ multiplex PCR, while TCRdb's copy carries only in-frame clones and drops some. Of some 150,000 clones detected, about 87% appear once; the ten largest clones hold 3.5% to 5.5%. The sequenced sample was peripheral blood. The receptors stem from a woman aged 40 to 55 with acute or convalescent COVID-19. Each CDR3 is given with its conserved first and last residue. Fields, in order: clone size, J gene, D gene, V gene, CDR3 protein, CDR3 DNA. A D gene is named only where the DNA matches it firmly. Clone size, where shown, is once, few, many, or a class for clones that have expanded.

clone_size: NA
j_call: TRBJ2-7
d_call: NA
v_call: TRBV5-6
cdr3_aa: CASSLIQGYEQYF
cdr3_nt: TGTGCCAGCAGCTTGATACAGGGCTACGAGCAGTACTTC

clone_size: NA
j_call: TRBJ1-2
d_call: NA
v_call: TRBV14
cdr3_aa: CASSRTTNYGYTF
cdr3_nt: TGTGCCAGCAGCCGGACAACTAACTATGGCTACACCTTC

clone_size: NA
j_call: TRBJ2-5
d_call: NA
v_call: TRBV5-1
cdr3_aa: CASSLGPSGETQYF
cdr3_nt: TGCGCCAGCAGCTTGGGGCCTAGTGGGGAGACCCAGTACTTC

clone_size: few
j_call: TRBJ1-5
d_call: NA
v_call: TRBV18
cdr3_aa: CASSPGANQPQHF
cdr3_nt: TGTGCCAGCTCACCAGGGGCCAATCAGCCCCAGCATTTT

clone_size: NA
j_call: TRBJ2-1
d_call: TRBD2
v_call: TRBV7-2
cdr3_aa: CASSLGTTNEQFF
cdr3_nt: TGTGCCAGCAGCCTGGGGACTACCAATGAGCAGTTCTTC

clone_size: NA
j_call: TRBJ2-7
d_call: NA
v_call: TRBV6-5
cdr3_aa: CASSPWYFEAGEQYF
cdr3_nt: TGTGCCAGCAGCCCCTGGTACTTCGAGGCTGGCGAGCAGTACTTC

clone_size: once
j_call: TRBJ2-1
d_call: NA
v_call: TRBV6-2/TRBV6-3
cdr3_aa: CASSYSPSSYNEQFF
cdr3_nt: TGTGCCAGCAGTTACTCCCCTAGCTCCTACAATGAGCAGTTCTTC

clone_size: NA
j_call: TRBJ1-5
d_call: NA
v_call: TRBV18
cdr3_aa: CASSPTSFASEANQPQHF
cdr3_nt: TGTGCCAGCTCACCAACCAGTTTCGCGTCGGAGGCCAATCAGCCCCAGCATTTT

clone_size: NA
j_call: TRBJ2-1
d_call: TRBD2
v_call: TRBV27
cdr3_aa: CASSGGLDYNEQFF
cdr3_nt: TGTGCCTCCTCGGGGGGACTAGATTACAATGAGCAGTTCTTC

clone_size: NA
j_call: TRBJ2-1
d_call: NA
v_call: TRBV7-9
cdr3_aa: CASSYPQGGYNEQFF
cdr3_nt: TGTGCCAGCAGCTACCCCCAGGGGGGCTACAATGAGCAGTTCTTC